This T cell receptor (beta chain) was identified during a study of brain T cells in children with intractable seizures listed by TCRdb under 2021. Study-wide context: Resected brain tissue from 45 to 60 pediatric epilepsy surgery cases was first screened for immune gene transcripts using a NanoString immunology panel. Among the 12 selected surgery cases, eight also had pre-surgery blood sequenced, leaving four with brain tissue only.

TCR beta chain sequences were generated from genomic DNA using the immunoSEQ assay. Processing in the source paper ran as follows. CDR3 sequences not starting with the conserved framework cysteine at position 104 were manually removed. Clonality was calculated as one minus the normalized Shannon's Diversity Index, with values ranging from 0 (maximal diversity) to 1 (oligoclonal). Chi-squared comparison-of-proportions tests assessed whether the same CDR3 differed in frequency between samples, such as brain versus blood. Public clonotypes were identified by searching immuneACCESS, and similarity to known antiviral clonotypes was assessed with the VDJdb browser. In TCRdb, the immuneACCESS table is reduced to in-frame sequences with V and J assigned. These tables do not hold every clone; where another copy was compared, an unresolved V gene accounts for under half, and the others remain unexplained. The V and J calls and the clone size are those of that table, but D and trimming were determined from the DNA. The table for this sample lists more than 40,000 clones; approximately 90% of them were counted only once. Clones ranked in the top ten supply roughly 6.5% of the sample.

On this clone: This clone's antigen is unknown. No base qualities exist here, and no much larger clone lies one base off it.

The CDR3 spans 17 residues, from the cysteine through the phenylalanine. CDR3 DNA is the only sequence kept; it has 51 bases, read in frame from the first base. Via the germline V gene, CDR1 is SGHTS and CDR2 YDEGEE. At the junction V is shortened by 3 bases and J by 4 bases, with 22 bases in between. The time point label corresponds to: resected brain tissue, or blood drawn just prior to surgery. The surgery cases showing the highest brain T cell transcript signatures were chosen for TCR beta chain sequencing of brain tissue and, when available, of blood. Before surgery, the patients had been given at least one anti-epileptic drug. TCR-sequenced patients were children with drug-resistant epilepsy due to tuberous sclerosis complex, focal cortical dysplasia, Rasmussen encephalitis or hemimegalencephaly. The Monarch genomic DNA purification kit was used to extract bulk genomic DNA from unsorted brain tissue and from whole blood.

Broader findings and caveats from the paper: Because sequencing depth was different between pre-surgery and post-surgery blood, clones absent from the pre-surgery sample may reflect undersampling. The patients' HCMV serostatus was not known, and viral specificity was inferred solely from CDR3 sequence similarity.

The specimen was peripheral blood, collected at surgery. This TCR derives from a girl aged 2-9 years with tuberous sclerosis and intractable seizures. The rearranged segments are TRBV5-8 and TRBJ1-2; the D region possibly corresponds to TRBD1 (6 bases align). The sequence in DNA is TGTGCCAGCAGCTCGGACAGACAACTATCCTTTATCTATGGCTACACCTTC. The translation is CASSSDRQLSFIYGYTF.